A single sample is the source of the 31 T cell receptor beta chains below, sequenced in a study of blood T cell repertoires in COVID-19. Sequencing was performed with immunoSEQ multiplex PCR; in TCRdb, only in-frame clones are kept and a portion is missing. The sample records tens of thousands of clones, less than 85% being singletons. Sequencing used peripheral blood. Receptor source: a man aged 60 to 69 with acute or convalescent COVID-19.

V gene TRBV15 combines with J gene TRBJ1-1; 8 bases align to TRBD1. CDR3 length equals 13 residues. Germline V lookup: CDR1 LNHNV, CDR2 YYDKDF (reference sequence). The trim removed 3 bases at V and 4 bases at J, leaving 1 base unmatched. CDR3 amino acids: CATSSGQGTEAFF. The CDR3 coding sequence is TGTGCCACCAGCAGCGGACAGGGCACTGAAGCTTTCTTT.

The chain has TRBV19 and TRBJ1-5, with D possibly TRBD1 on 5 matching bases. Trimming pared 2 bases from V and 4 bases from J, leaving 12 bases between. In germline, CDR1 is LNHDA, CDR2 SQIVND (reference sequence). The CDR3 totals 15 residues. The DNA of the CDR3 is TGTGCCAGTAGTATACAGGGACTGGGTAATCAGCCCCAGCATTTT. This sequence encodes CASSIQGLGNQPQHF. The variable domain in full, with the rest retrieved from reference TRBV19 and TRBJ1-5, is DGGITQSPKYLFRKEGQNVTLSCEQNLNHDAMYWYRQDPGQGLRLIYYSQIVNDFQKGDIAEGYSVSREKKESFPLTVTSAQKNPTAFYLCASSIQGLGNQPQHFGDGTRLSIL.

V gene TRBV9 combines with J gene TRBJ2-1; perhaps TRBD2 as D (5 bases). The germline V gene encodes CDR1 SGDLS and CDR2 YYNGEE. The CDR3 spans 13 residues. Between the trimmed V and J ends, which lost 3 bases and 5 bases, there was a span of 9 bases. This chain's CDR3 is CASSGDGDNEQFF. The CDR3 bases are TGTGCCAGCAGCGGCGACGGGGACAATGAGCAGTTCTTC. Drawing the rest from reference TRBV9 and TRBJ2-1, the complete variable domain is DSGVTQTPKHLITATGQRVTLRCSPRSGDLSVYWYQQSLDQGLQFLIQYYNGEERAKGNILERFSAQQFPDLHSELNLSSLELGDSALYFCASSGDGDNEQFFGPGTRLTVL.

The CDR3 DNA sequence: TGTGCCAGCAGCGTAGATTCTCGGAGGGTGTACAATGAGCAGTTCTTC. Translating it yields CASSVDSRRVYNEQFF. This rearrangement joins TRBV9 to TRBJ2-1; tentatively, D is TRBD2 (6 bases). Germline V CDR1 and CDR2: SGDLS, YYNGEE. V lost 0 bases and J lost 4, with 14 bases in between. CDR3 length: 16 amino acids.

This rearrangement joins TRBV3-1 (or the pseudogene TRBV3-2) to TRBJ1-1, with D tentatively TRBD1 (6 bases). V was trimmed by 0 bases and J by 4 bases, leaving 15 bases between them. The germline gives CDR1 LGHDT, CDR2 YNNKEL (reference sequence). CDR3 length: 16 residues. The CDR3 spells CASSQDRGGWGTEAFF. CDR3 in DNA: TGTGCCAGCAGCCAAGATCGTGGGGGCTGGGGCACTGAAGCTTTCTTT.

The CDR3 here is CASSADRGFAKNIQYF. The CDR3 nucleotides are TGTGCCAGCAGCGCTGACAGGGGGTTCGCCAAAAACATTCAGTACTTC. J is TRBJ2-4 and V is TRBV9; TRBD1 aligns across 9 bases. There are 16 residues in the CDR3. The J segment lost 1 base and the V segment lost 3 bases, leaving 5 bases of the junction unmatched. CDR1 is SGDLS and CDR2 is YYNGEE in the germline V gene.

This sequence joins TRBV12-3 or TRBV12-4 and TRBJ1-1; no clear D. The ends were cut back, 3 bases at V and 10 bases at J, with 9 bases in the middle. This CDR3 contains 11 residues. The CDR3 spells CASSFGGRAFF. Written as DNA, the CDR3 is TGTGCCAGCAGTTTTGGTGGTAGAGCTTTCTTT.

CDR3 residues: CASQAGYEQYF. CDR3 DNA: TGTGCCTCCCAAGCCGGCTACGAGCAGTACTTC. The chain recombines TRBV30 with TRBJ2-7; no firm D call. The CDR3 totals 11 residues. The germline CDR1 and CDR2 sequences are GTSNPN and SVGIG (reference sequence). Trimming removed 7 bases from V and 3 bases from J, with 10 bases in between.

As for this clone: Germline and junction disagree at one end, which may indicate a read error. Here the CDR3 DNA reads TGTGCCAGCAGCTTCTCCCACGAGCAGTACTTC. This sequence encodes CASSFSHEQYF. V usage is TRBV5-5 and J usage is TRBJ2-7, with D hard to call. Germline values: CDR1 SGHKS, CDR2 YYEKEE (reference sequence). The CDR3 has 11 residues.

The chain has TRBV18 and TRBJ2-1, with 8 nucleotides matching TRBD1. This CDR3 has 16 residues. J gave up 8 bases and V 3 bases, and 12 bases lay outside the gene matches. In germline, CDR1 is KGHSH, CDR2 LQKENI. CDR3 loop: CASSPRTGYLFDEQFF. CDR3 sequence (DNA): TGTGCCAGCTCACCCCGGACAGGGTATTTGTTCGATGAGCAGTTCTTC.

The chain links TRBV2 to TRBJ1-2; D might be TRBD1 (6 bases). This CDR3 comprises 14 residues. The V end was cut by 5 bases, the J end by 13 bases, with 23 bases between. Germline lookup yields CDR1 SNHLY and CDR2 FYNNEI. The DNA for the CDR3 is TGTGCCAGCAGTCGGGACACTCCGACCCCATGCCCCACCTTC. This sequence encodes CASSRDTPTPCPTF.

V gene TRBV4-2 combines with J gene TRBJ2-3, with a weak D call TRBD2 (6 bases). Trimming took off 4 bases at V and 3 bases at J, with 14 bases between the two ends. This CDR3 has 15 amino acids. Looked up from germline, CDR1 is LGHNA and CDR2 is YNFKEQ. The CDR3 coding sequence is TGTGCCAGCAGCCTCAGCCGACTAGATACAGATACGCAGTATTTT. Protein: CASSLSRLDTDTQYF.

The chain links TRBV7-8 to TRBJ1-5, with D possibly TRBD1 on 5 matching bases. The CDR3 has 14 amino acids. Per germline, CDR1 SGHVS and CDR2 FQNEAQ. V was trimmed by 5 bases and J by 7 bases, leaving 15 bases between them. The CDR3 nucleotides are TGTGCCAGCAGCCTCCGTCAGGGAAGACAGCCCCAGCATTTT. It is translated as CASSLRQGRQPQHF.

This clone was counted only a few times. CDR3 region: CASINFGQANEKLFF. As DNA, the CDR3 is TGTGCCAGCATCAATTTTGGACAGGCTAATGAAAAACTGTTTTTT. V gene TRBV7-9 combines with J gene TRBJ1-4; TRBD1 aligns across 7 bases. The V and J ends lost 7 bases and 3 bases, in that order; junction bases with no gene match: 8. The CDR3 covers 15 residues. CDR1 is SEHNR and CDR2 is FQNEAQ in the germline V gene (reference sequence).

The chain employs TRBV19 and TRBJ2-3; possibly TRBD2 for D (6 bases). There are 16 residues in the CDR3. V was cut by 3 bases and J by 4 bases, with 17 bases left in between. The V gene's germline CDR1 is LNHDA and CDR2 SQIVND (reference sequence). The CDR3 protein is CASSMAGGGFADTQYF. DNA of the CDR3: TGTGCCAGTAGTATGGCAGGTGGAGGGTTCGCAGATACGCAGTATTTT. The entire variable domain, with the rest obtained from reference TRBV19 and TRBJ2-3, is as follows: DGGITQSPKYLFRKEGQNVTLSCEQNLNHDAMYWYRQDPGQGLRLIYYSQIVNDFQKGDIAEGYSVSREKKESFPLTVTSAQKNPTAFYLCASSMAGGGFADTQYFGPGTRLTVL.

This clone was recorded once. The CDR3, as DNA: TGTGCCTCCAGTACAGGGGTCCGCGCTGAAGCTTTCTTT. Translated: CASSTGVRAEAFF. The V and J genes are TRBV30 and TRBJ1-1; the match to TRBD1 covers 7 bases. Germline V gene lookup returns CDR1 GTSNPN and CDR2 SVGIG (reference sequence). V lost 7 bases to trimming and J lost 6 bases; unmatched junction nucleotides: 11. CDR3 length equals 13 residues.

This chain uses TRBV29-1 with TRBJ2-1; D might be TRBD2 (7 bases). CDR3 length equals 13 residues. V was trimmed by 5 bases and J by 7 bases, leaving 15 bases between them. Per the germline V gene, CDR1 is SQVTM and CDR2 is ANQGSEA. The CDR3 spells CSVPKGGRNEQFF. As DNA, the CDR3 is TGCAGCGTTCCGAAGGGGGGGCGAAATGAGCAGTTCTTC.

This clone was seen only once. CDR3 nucleotide sequence: TGTGCCTGGAGTGTACTATATAAGGGGCAGGGTCGTGGCTACACCTTC. Amino acid sequence: CAWSVLYKGQGRGYTF. The chain links TRBV30 to TRBJ1-2; a possible D gene is TRBD1 (5 bases). Germline-derived CDR1 and CDR2 are GTSNPN and SVGIG (reference sequence). The CDR3 is made up of 16 amino acids. V was pared by 0 bases and J by 7 bases, with 21 bases between.

This chain joins TRBV5-1 and TRBJ1-6, with TRBD1 matching over 7 bases. CDR1 SGHRS and CDR2 YFSETQ come from the germline V gene. With V trimmed by 6 bases and J by 7 bases, 7 bases remained unmatched. The CDR3 extends over 14 amino acids. CDR3 in DNA: TGCGCCAGCAAGCAGCAGGGGGAGAATTCACCCCTCCACTTT. Its protein is CASKQQGENSPLHF.

V usage is TRBV19 and J usage is TRBJ2-7; 7 nucleotides line up with TRBD2. Unmatched junction bases numbered 5, after V lost 2 bases and J lost 1 base. The CDR3 contains 15 residues. In germline, CDR1 is LNHDA, CDR2 SQIVND (reference sequence). The CDR3 DNA reads TGTGCCAGTAGTATAAGGGAGGGAATTTCCTACGAGCAGTACTTC. Encoded protein: CASSIREGISYEQYF.

The gene calls are TRBV9 and TRBJ1-2; the match to TRBD1 covers 11 bases. From germline, CDR1 is SGDLS and CDR2 YYNGEE. The CDR3 covers 17 residues. Unmatched junction bases numbered 12, after V lost 4 bases and J lost 4 bases. Here the CDR3 DNA reads TGTGCCAGCAGCCCCCTGTCACCCGGGACAGGGGGCTATGGCTACACCTTC. As protein: CASSPLSPGTGGYGYTF.

This clone showed up just a few times. V gene TRBV10-3 combines with J gene TRBJ2-3; the match to TRBD2 covers 10 bases. Germline CDR1 ENHRY, CDR2 SYGVKD. This CDR3 is built from 15 residues. Losses at the gene ends were 7 bases for V and 3 bases for J; bases not matched to a gene: 7. The CDR3 region is CAITSGGAGTDTQYF. The CDR3 nucleotides read TGTGCCATCACGAGCGGGGGGGCCGGGACAGATACGCAGTATTTT.

The rearrangement joins TRBV4-1 to TRBJ2-1; 11 bases agree with TRBD1. The CDR3 contains 15 residues. CDR1 is MGHRA and CDR2 is YSYEKL in the germline V gene. After removal of 3 bases from V and 7 bases from J, the junction contained 5 bases not matched to a gene. CDR3 amino acids: CASSHPGQGGNEQFF. In DNA form, the CDR3 reads TGCGCCAGCAGCCACCCGGGACAGGGGGGTAATGAGCAGTTCTTC.

The rearrangement links TRBV11-2 to TRBJ2-1; 11 bases are shared with TRBD1. CDR1 and CDR2 (germline): SGHAT, FQNNGV. The ends lost 6 bases at V and 7 bases at J; junction bases unmatched: 8. This CDR3 contains 15 residues. CDR3 loop: CASSLGQGAVNEQFF. As DNA, the CDR3 is TGTGCCAGCAGTCTCGGACAGGGGGCTGTGAATGAGCAGTTCTTC.

The rearrangement uses TRBV5-1 and TRBJ1-4; 7 nucleotides agree with TRBD1. There are 14 residues in the CDR3. CDR1 is SGHRS, CDR2 YFSETQ, per germline. Losses at the gene ends were 3 bases for V and 5 bases for J; bases not matched to a gene: 4. The CDR3 loop reads CASSSTGANEKLFF. The CDR3 DNA reads TGCGCCAGCAGCTCCACAGGGGCGAATGAAAAACTGTTTTTT.

This clone has a single count. V and J are TRBV12-5 and TRBJ1-4, with TRBD1 identical over 7 bases. The germline gives CDR1 LGHNT, CDR2 FRNRAP. This CDR3 is built from 15 residues. V gave up 1 base and J gave up 6 bases; unmatched junction bases: 5. The CDR3 sequence is CASGLGQGSDEKLFF. The CDR3 region has the DNA TGTGCTAGTGGTTTGGGACAGGGCTCGGATGAAAAACTGTTTTTT.

The CDR3 DNA reads TGTGCCAGCAGATCAGGGGGTTCGGGGGGCTACACCTTC. This sequence encodes CASRSGGSGGYTF. The chain is built from TRBV21-1 and TRBJ1-2; the table gives TRBD1 as D, unverified against the DNA. TRBV21-1 corresponds to a pseudogene. This CDR3 spans 13 amino acids.

The J gene is TRBJ1-1, the V gene TRBV5-4; D is perhaps TRBD1 (5 bases). Germline loops: CDR1 SGHNT, CDR2 YYREEE (reference sequence). Trimming left V 2 bases short and J 6 bases short, with 14 bases between. This CDR3 region has 14 residues. In nucleotides, the CDR3 is TGTGCCAGCAGCTTTTCTACAGCGGGGGCTGAAGCTTTCTTT. Its protein is CASSFSTAGAEAFF.

The rearrangement joins TRBV5-1 to TRBJ1-1; 8 nucleotides match TRBD1. The ends lost 2 bases at V and 0 bases at J; junction bases unmatched: 6. This CDR3 contains 16 residues. From germline, CDR1 is SGHRS and CDR2 YFSETQ. The CDR3 DNA sequence: TGCGCCAGCAGCTTCTCAGGGGGCCCAGTGAACACTGAAGCTTTCTTT. It translates to CASSFSGGPVNTEAFF.

This clone came up a few times. The V gene is TRBV9, the J gene TRBJ2-3; D is perhaps TRBD2 (6 bases). The CDR3 extends over 15 amino acids. Per germline, CDR1 SGDLS and CDR2 YYNGEE. The V end lost 4 bases, the J end lost 0 bases, and 12 bases lay between the germline ends. The CDR3 DNA is TGTGCCAGCAGCTTGGGGGGTCTTAGCACAGATACGCAGTATTTT. Translated: CASSLGGLSTDTQYF.

The genes are TRBV20-1 and TRBJ2-3; D not resolved. There are 11 residues in the CDR3. Germline V gene sequence: CDR1 DFQATT, CDR2 SNEGSKA (reference sequence). Trimming left V 2 bases short and J 3 bases short, with 3 bases between. The CDR3 nucleotides read TGCAGTGCTAGAACTACAGATACGCAGTATTTT. It yields the protein CSARTTDTQYF.